The next 17 T cell receptor beta chains were all read from a single sample in a study of cytomegalovirus exposure and HLA in healthy donors. PCR primers comprised 60 Vbeta and 13 Jbeta primers. The repertoire was sequenced with immunoSEQ multiplex PCR; TCRdb's copy has only in-frame clones and lacks some. The sample consists of tens of thousands of clones, roughly four fifths of them appearing once. Sequencing was performed on PBMCs. The receptors were gathered from a woman in her 30s in good health and CMV-seropositive.

In this sample, this clone turned up a few times. This rearrangement joins TRBV7-3 to TRBJ1-1, with TRBD1 identical over 10 bases. This CDR3 spans 14 amino acids. V gave up 6 bases and J gave up 7 bases; unmatched junction bases: 8. Germline V CDR1 and CDR2: SGHTA, FQGTGA. The CDR3 coding sequence is TGTGCCAGCAGGCGACAGGGGGCTGTTGGTGAAGCTTTCTTT. Its translation: CASRRQGAVGEAFF.

V and J are TRBV10-3 and TRBJ2-4; D is undetermined. CDR1 ENHRY and CDR2 SYGVKD come from the germline V gene. The CDR3 runs to 13 residues. V lost 4 bases, J lost 5 bases, and 9 bases lay in between. The CDR3 is CAISASEENIQYF. CDR3 coding DNA: TGTGCCATCAGTGCAAGTGAGGAAAACATTCAGTACTTC.

This clone appeared a few times. V and J are TRBV5-8 and TRBJ2-7; D perhaps matches TRBD1 (6 bases). The CDR3 extends over 13 amino acids. Between the trimmed V and J ends, which lost 0 bases and 3 bases, there was a span of 7 bases. The germline CDR1 and CDR2 sequences are SGHTS and YDEGEE. Written as DNA, the CDR3 is TGTGCCAGCAGCTTGGACAGGGACTACGAGCAGTACTTC. Translating it yields CASSLDRDYEQYF.

J is TRBJ2-2 and V is TRBV7-3, with TRBD1 as a possible D gene (5 bases). With 3 bases removed from V and 1 base from J, the gap between germline ends came to 6 bases. The CDR3 runs to 14 residues. Germline assignment: CDR1 SGHTA and CDR2 FQGTGA. The DNA for the CDR3 is TGTGCCAGCAGCTTGCAGGGGAACACCGGGGAGCTGTTTTTT. Translated: CASSLQGNTGELFF.

The DNA for the CDR3 is TGTGCCAGCAGTAACCCCCGGGGGACAGGGGCCGGTCAGCCCCAGCATTTT. Protein: CASSNPRGTGAGQPQHF. The chain couples TRBV2 to TRBJ1-5; 10 nucleotides match TRBD1. The V segment lost 5 bases and the J segment 6 bases; nucleotides outside the gene matches: 13. The germline CDR1 and CDR2 sequences are SNHLY and FYNNEI. The CDR3 loop spans 17 amino acids. The full variable domain, with the rest looked up from reference TRBV2 and TRBJ1-5, is EPEVTQTPSHQVTQMGQEVILRCVPISNHLYFYWYRQILGQKVEFLVSFYNNEISEKSEIFDDQFSVERPDGSNFTLKIRSTKLEDSAMYFCASSNPRGTGAGQPQHFGDGTRLSIL.

This clone was seen a few times. The chain has TRBV5-6 and TRBJ1-1; D might be TRBD1 (6 bases). Trimming removed 6 bases at V and 5 bases at J, with 14 bases between. The length of the CDR3 is 13 residues. CDR1 is SGHDT, CDR2 YYEEEE, per germline. CDR3: CASIPRGGTEAFF. CDR3 coding DNA: TGTGCCAGCATTCCAAGGGGGGGAACTGAAGCTTTCTTT.

The chain is built from TRBV9 and TRBJ2-5; 9 bases are a match to TRBD2. Germline CDR1 SGDLS, CDR2 YYNGEE. The CDR3 length is 15 residues. V lost 0 bases and J lost 6; bases outside the gene matches: 6. This CDR3 is CASSVGGGGAQTQYF. CDR3 nucleotides: TGTGCCAGCAGCGTAGGTGGCGGGGGGGCGCAGACCCAGTACTTC.

The CDR3 sequence: CASSAGTGNYGYTF. As DNA, the CDR3 is TGCGCCAGCAGCGCGGGGACAGGGAACTATGGCTACACCTTC. This chain links TRBV5-1 with TRBJ1-2, with 9 bases that match TRBD1. Germline values: CDR1 SGHRS, CDR2 YFSETQ. The CDR3 length is 14 residues. After removal of 4 bases from V and 2 bases from J, the junction contained 3 bases not matched to a gene.

In regard to this clone: Its ends do not fully match the called genes, so a read error is possible. This rearrangement joins TRBV7-9 to TRBJ2-1; TRBD2 agrees at 10 bases. CDR3 length equals 18 residues. The germline CDR1 and CDR2 sequences are SEHNR and FQNEAQ (reference sequence). This chain's CDR3 is CSSSPFSGTTSGWNEQFF. CDR3 DNA: TGTTCCAGCAGCCCATTTTCGGGTACGACTAGCGGGTGGAATGAGCAGTTCTTC.

This chain links TRBV6-5 with TRBJ1-1; a weak D match, TRBD1 (5 bases). The germline V gene has CDR1 MNHEY and CDR2 SVGAGI. The CDR3 covers 12 residues. The V end was cut by 4 bases, the J end by 10 bases, with 13 bases between. The CDR3 sequence: CASSFTGGGAFF. In nucleotides, the CDR3 is TGTGCCAGCAGTTTCACCGGGGGTGGAGCTTTCTTT.

CDR3 sequence (DNA): TGTGCCTGGAATTGGCCCCTCACAGATACGCAGTATTTT. Translating it yields CAWNWPLTDTQYF. V and J are TRBV30 and TRBJ2-3; D is uncertain. From germline, CDR1 is GTSNPN and CDR2 SVGIG (reference sequence). Trimming shortened V by 4 bases and J by 2 bases, and 10 bases separated the two germline ends. CDR3 length equals 13 residues.

The chain uses TRBV6-1 and TRBJ2-2; D perhaps matches TRBD1 (5 bases). V was trimmed by 7 bases and J by 4 bases, leaving 10 bases between them. Germline V gene sequence: CDR1 MNHNS, CDR2 SASEGT. The CDR3 covers 13 residues. CDR3 coding DNA: TGTGCCAGCAATTCCAGGGTCACCGGGGAGCTGTTTTTT. Its protein product is CASNSRVTGELFF.

On this clone itself: One end of the junction is discordant with germline, which a read error may explain. The rearrangement links TRBV6-6 to TRBJ1-2, with TRBD1 as a possible D gene (6 bases). The CDR3 is made up of 15 amino acids. Germline CDR1 MNHNY, CDR2 SVGAGI (reference sequence). The CDR3 here is CPSSYSDRKVYGYTF. In nucleotides, the CDR3 is TGTCCCAGCAGTTACTCCGACAGGAAGGTGTATGGCTACACCTTC.

The V gene is TRBV27, the J gene TRBJ2-7, with D possibly matching TRBD2 (6 bases). This CDR3 comprises 16 residues. CDR1 is MNHEY, CDR2 SMNVEV, per germline (reference sequence). The germline V and J ends were trimmed by 6 bases and 9 bases, with 27 bases remaining between them. The DNA of the CDR3 is TGTGCCAGCAGCCCCCTGACTAGTTTGGGGAACGACGGGCAGTACTTC. This translates into CASSPLTSLGNDGQYF.

V usage is TRBV4-1 and J usage is TRBJ2-1, with D perhaps matching TRBD2 (5 bases). The germline V and J ends were trimmed by 1 base and 4 bases, with 11 bases remaining between them. This CDR3 spans 15 amino acids. From germline, CDR1 is MGHRA and CDR2 YSYEKL. CDR3 nucleotide sequence: TGCGCCAGCAGCCAAGGAGCGGCAAATTACAATGAGCAGTTCTTC. Residues: CASSQGAANYNEQFF.

As regards this clone: The same CDR3 can be traced to other DNA sequences in this sample. This rearrangement joins TRBV21-1 to TRBJ2-7; the DNA was not used to check the table's D call, TRBD2. TRBV21-1 has pseudogene status. This CDR3 has 13 amino acids. The CDR3 region is CASNPGLANEQYF. CDR3 sequence (DNA): TGTGCCAGCAACCCGGGACTAGCAAACGAGCAGTACTTC.

This chain's CDR3 is CASSLDLGRPNTEAFF. In nucleotides, the CDR3 is TGTGCCAGCAGCTTAGATTTGGGCAGGCCGAACACTGAAGCTTTCTTT. This rearrangement joins TRBV11-2 to TRBJ1-1; D gene unclear. Germline loops: CDR1 SGHAT, CDR2 FQNNGV. V lost 0 bases and J 1 base, leaving 12 bases between the germline ends. This CDR3 comprises 16 residues. Full variable domain (outside the CDR3, taken from reference TRBV11-2 and TRBJ1-1): EAGVAQSPRYKIIEKRQSVAFWCNPISGHATLYWYQQILGQGPKLLIQFQNNGVVDDSQLPKDRFSAERLKGVDSTLKIQPAKLEDSAVYLCASSLDLGRPNTEAFFGQGTRLTVV.